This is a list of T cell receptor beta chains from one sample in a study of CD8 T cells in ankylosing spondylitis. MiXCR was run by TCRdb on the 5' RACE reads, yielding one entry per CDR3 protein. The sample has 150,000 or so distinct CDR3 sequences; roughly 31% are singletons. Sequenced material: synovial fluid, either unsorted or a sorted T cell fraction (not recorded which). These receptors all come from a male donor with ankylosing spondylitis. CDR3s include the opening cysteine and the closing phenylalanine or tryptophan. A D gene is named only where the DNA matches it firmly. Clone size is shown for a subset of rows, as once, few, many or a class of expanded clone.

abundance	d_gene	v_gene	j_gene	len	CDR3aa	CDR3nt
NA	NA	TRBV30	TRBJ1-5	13	CAWSVVVGGPQHF	TGTGCCTGGAGTGTAGTCGTGGGGGGGCCCCAGCATTTT
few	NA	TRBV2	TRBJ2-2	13	CASKRGETGELFF	TGTGCCAGCAAGAGGGGCGAAACCGGGGAGCTGTTTTTT
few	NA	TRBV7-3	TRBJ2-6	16	CASSLTANSGANVLTF	TGTGCCAGCAGCTTGACAGCGAACTCTGGGGCCAACGTCCTGACTTTC
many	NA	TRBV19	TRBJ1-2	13	CASTPGQAYGYTF	TGTGCCAGTACCCCGGGACAAGCCTATGGCTACACCTTC
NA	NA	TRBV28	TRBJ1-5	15	CASSKPANPVRPQHF	TGTGCCAGCAGTAAGCCCGCGAACCCGGTGAGGCCCCAGCATTTT
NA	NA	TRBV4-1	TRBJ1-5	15	CASSHPDRNNQPQHF	TGCGCCAGCAGCCATCCCGACAGGAACAATCAGCCCCAGCATTTT
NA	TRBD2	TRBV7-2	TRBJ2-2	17	CASSLNKLAANTGELFF	TGTGCCAGCAGCTTAAATAAACTAGCGGCTAACACCGGGGAGCTGTTTTTT
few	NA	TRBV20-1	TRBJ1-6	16	CSAREDRGSYNSPLHF	TGCAGTGCTAGAGAGGATAGGGGGTCCTATAATTCACCCCTCCACTTT
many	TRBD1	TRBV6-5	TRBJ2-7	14	CASSSSGTGNEQYF	TGTGCCAGCAGTTCCTCCGGGACAGGTAACGAGCAGTACTTC
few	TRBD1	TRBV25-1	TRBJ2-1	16	CASSGWTGGTYNEQFF	TGTGCCAGCAGTGGATGGACAGGGGGGACCTACAATGAGCAGTTCTTC
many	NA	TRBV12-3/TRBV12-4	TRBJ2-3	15	CASSLVKGGTDTQYF	TGTGCCAGCAGTTTAGTGAAAGGGGGCACAGATACGCAGTATTTT
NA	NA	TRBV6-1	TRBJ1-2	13	CASDRGENYGYTF	TGTGCCAGCGACAGAGGGGAGAACTATGGCTACACCTTC
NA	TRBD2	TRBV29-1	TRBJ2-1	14	CSVKEIAGHNEQFF	TGCAGCGTTAAGGAAATAGCGGGGCACAATGAGCAGTTCTTC
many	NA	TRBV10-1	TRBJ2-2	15	CASSESGDLTGELFF	TGCGCCAGCAGTGAGTCCGGGGATCTCACCGGGGAGCTGTTTTTT
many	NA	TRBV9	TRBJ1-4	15	CASSAGDRTNEKLFF	TGTGCCAGCAGCGCGGGCGACAGGACTAATGAAAAACTGTTTTTT
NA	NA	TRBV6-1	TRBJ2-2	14	CASHSTAGTGELFF	TGTGCCAGCCACAGCACGGCAGGCACCGGGGAGCTGTTTTTT
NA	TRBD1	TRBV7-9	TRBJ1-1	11	CASSLGTGAFF	TGTGCCAGCAGCTTAGGGACAGGGGCTTTCTTT
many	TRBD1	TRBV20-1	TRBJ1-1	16	CSARDKTGGANTEAFF	TGCAGTGCTAGAGATAAAACAGGGGGGGCGAACACTGAAGCTTTCTTT
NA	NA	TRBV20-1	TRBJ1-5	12	CSAEENNQPQHF	TGCAGTGCGGAGGAGAACAATCAGCCCCAGCATTTT
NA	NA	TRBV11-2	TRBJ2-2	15	CASSSGTLNTGELFF	TGTGCCAGCAGCTCCGGGACTCTAAACACCGGGGAGCTGTTTTTT
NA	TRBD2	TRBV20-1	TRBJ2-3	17	CSARRLAGEGTTDTQYF	TGCAGTGCTAGAAGGCTAGCGGGAGAGGGGACCACAGATACGCAGTATTTT
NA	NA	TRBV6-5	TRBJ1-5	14	CASSLQGLNQPQHF	TGTGCCAGCAGTTTACAGGGCTTAAATCAGCCCCAGCATTTT
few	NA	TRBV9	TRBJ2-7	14	CASSPRGDAYEQYF	TGTGCCAGCAGCCCGAGGGGAGATGCCTACGAGCAGTACTTC
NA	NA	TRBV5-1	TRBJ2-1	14	CASSLPSSYNEQFF	TGCGCCAGCAGTCTCCCTAGCTCCTACAATGAGCAGTTCTTC
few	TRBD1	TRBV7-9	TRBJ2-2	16	CASSLMTGLNTGELFF	TGTGCCAGCAGCTTAATGACAGGGTTGAACACCGGGGAGCTGTTTTTT
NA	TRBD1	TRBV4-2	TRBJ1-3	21	CASSQDRDRGRTFPSGNTIYF	TGTGCCAGCAGCCAAGATAGGGACAGGGGGCGAACCTTCCCTTCTGGAAACACCATATATTTT
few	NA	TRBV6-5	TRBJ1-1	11	CASTGNAEAFF	TGTGCCAGCACGGGGAACGCTGAAGCTTTCTTT
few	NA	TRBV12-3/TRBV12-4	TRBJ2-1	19	CASSRGRRGLLYGYNEQFF	TGTGCCAGCAGCCGAGGGCGCAGGGGTTTACTTTACGGGTACAATGAGCAGTTCTTC
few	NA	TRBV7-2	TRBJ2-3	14	CASSLEGTGDTQYF	TGTGCCAGCAGCTTAGAGGGTACTGGAGATACGCAGTATTTT
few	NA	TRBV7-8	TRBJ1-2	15	CASTLTPGRALGYTF	TGTGCCAGCACCCTAACTCCGGGACGGGCGCTCGGCTACACCTTC
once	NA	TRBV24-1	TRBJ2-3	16	CATSDLVIGTTDTQYF	TGTGCCACCAGTGATTTGGTAATCGGAACTACAGATACGCAGTATTTT
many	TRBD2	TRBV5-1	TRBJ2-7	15	CASSPEEGRAYEQYF	TGCGCCAGCAGCCCGGAGGAGGGGAGGGCCTACGAGCAGTACTTC
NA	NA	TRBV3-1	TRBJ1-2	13	CASSPGRYLGYTF	TGTGCCAGCAGCCCGGGACGCTATCTGGGCTACACCTTC
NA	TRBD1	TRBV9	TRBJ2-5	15	CASSEGQGTWETQYF	TGTGCCAGCAGCGAGGGACAGGGCACGTGGGAGACCCAGTACTTC
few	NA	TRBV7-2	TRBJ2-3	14	CASSLGGAQDTQYF	TGTGCCAGCAGCTTAGGTGGGGCCCAAGATACGCAGTATTTT